This T cell receptor beta chain was captured in a study of read filtering for tumor transcriptome and immune sequencing. Study at large: Mean patient age was around 66 years, range about 40 to 85; 16 to 20 male, around 15 female. Whole-study results and caveats: Correlation between methods rose after single-read clonotypes were removed. Single-read clonotypes: 80% to 90% of IR-seq clonotypes (approximately 4% of reads), about 75% of RNA-seq clonotypes (around 45% of reads).

The CDR3 runs 15 residues. J gave up 4 bases and V 6 bases, and 8 bases lay outside the gene matches. Germline CDR1 reads LNHNV; CDR2 reads YYDKDF (reference sequence). From about 400 ng of RNA, a library with molecular barcoded alpha/delta and beta/gamma adaptors was made. TCRdb recomputed calls from the reads with MiXCR, one row per CDR3 protein. The repertoire includes 100,000 to 150,000 distinct CDR3 sequences, under 15% of them detected once, and about 8.6% sits in the top ten. This clonotype was detected ten times or more. Its antigen is not identified. The chain is built from TRBV15 and TRBJ1-4; 7 nucleotides match TRBD1. This clonotype was obtained from a donor at least 40 years old with multiple myeloma. Sequencing used a population of CD138-negative cells sorted from bone marrow. The CDR3 sequence is CATSLPGQFNEKLFF. The CDR3 nucleotides read TGTGCCACCAGTCTCCCGGGACAGTTTAATGAAAAACTGTTTTTT.